What follows is one T cell receptor (beta chain) and its context. Its recognized antigen is unknown. Per-nucleotide qualities are absent, and no much larger clonotype sits a single base away. The CDR3 has 12 amino acids, counting the end cysteine and phenylalanine. Only CDR3 DNA is held: 36 bases, read in frame from base 1. CDR1 and CDR2 were assigned from the germline V gene as MNHEY and SVGAGI. The germline ends are 9 bases apart after V is trimmed by 7 bases and J by 3 bases. These data originate in a study of CD8 T cells in ankylosing spondylitis listed by TCRdb under 2017. About the investigation overall: The study set out to find disease-linked TCR variants by profiling T cell receptor beta repertoires in ankylosing spondylitis patients and healthy donors. The full study cohort comprised approximately 23 ankylosing spondylitis patients and some 110 healthy donors. Peripheral blood was sampled, and synovial fluid was also collected from ankylosing spondylitis patients. The study at large found these results: The disease-linked clones were reported as significantly enriched in matched synovial fluid samples from ankylosing spondylitis patients. The disease-linked clones had a CD8+ phenotype and were found at relatively low frequencies in peripheral blood. Blood from ankylosing spondylitis patients appeared to be characterized by a TCR beta motif made up of several highly homologous amino acid variants. Some motif variants had previously been reported in the synovial fluid and blood of reactive arthritis patients, which suggests shared mechanisms of disease initiation.

The instrument was an Illumina HiSeq 2500. TCR beta libraries were prepared by quantitative 5'-RACE with molecular barcodes. In the authors' own workflow: To identify disease-linked TCR variants, a new computational method was used, one built on a probabilistic model of VDJ rearrangement. TCRdb's own reprocessing of the public reads used fastp at Q25 and MiXCR and kept productive beta chains. Entries are consolidated by CDR3 protein sequence, retaining the most common genes and DNA. TCRdb assigned the V and J calls; the authors' analysis was not used. The sample records a few hundred thousand distinct CDR3 sequences, approximately 20% of which are singletons. In total, the top ten clones hold about 16% of the sample.

The rearrangement combines TRBV6-5 with TRBJ1-1; TRBD1 is a weak D gene call, 6 bases matching. The source material was blood, either unsorted or a sorted T cell fraction (not recorded which). The TCR originated in a male donor with ankylosing spondylitis. The nucleotide sequence reads as follows: TGTGCCAGCAAACAGGGTGACACTGAAGCTTTCTTT. This yields the protein CASKQGDTEAFF.